The 5 T cell receptor beta chains below come from one sample, sequenced in a study of blood T cell repertoires in COVID-19. The assay was immunoSEQ multiplex PCR, and TCRdb's table has in-frame clones only and misses some. The data contain some 250,000 clones, 88% of them singletons. Sample: peripheral blood. Receptors were obtained from a woman between 35 and 50 years old who had recovered from COVID-19.

DNA for the CDR3: TGTGCCAGTAGGCCCCCGGGACAGGGAGGCCACGAGCAGTACTTC. It yields the protein CASRPPGQGGHEQYF. The V and J genes are TRBV19 and TRBJ2-7; 9 bases map to TRBD1. The V gene end was trimmed by 6 bases and the J gene end by 5 bases; junction bases not matched to a gene: 11. Germline CDR1 reads LNHDA; CDR2 reads SQIVND (reference sequence). CDR3 length: 15 residues.

The chain has TRBV9 and TRBJ2-6; D may be TRBD2 (5 bases). V was pared by 3 bases and J by 0 bases, with 10 bases between. The germline gives CDR1 SGDLS, CDR2 YYNGEE. This CDR3 spans 16 amino acids. CDR3 region: CASSDPRGSGANVLTF. The CDR3 DNA sequence: TGTGCCAGCAGCGACCCCCGGGGCTCTGGGGCCAACGTCCTGACTTTC.

This sequence joins TRBV7-6 and TRBJ2-7, with no clear D. CDR1 is SGHVS, CDR2 FNYEAQ, per germline. Trimming left V 0 bases short and J 2 bases short, with 8 bases between. The CDR3 extends over 14 amino acids. The CDR3 DNA reads TGTGCCAGCAGCTTAGCCTCTAGAACCTACGAGCAGTACTTC. Translated, it gives CASSLASRTYEQYF.

This rearrangement joins TRBV30 to TRBJ2-5; possible D gene TRBD2, 6 bases. V lost 0 bases, J lost 7 bases, and 9 bases lay in between. Per germline, CDR1 GTSNPN and CDR2 SVGIG (reference sequence). The CDR3 runs 12 residues. The DNA of the CDR3 is TGTGCCTGGAGTGTCGGGCGGGGGACCCAGTACTTC. Translation gives CAWSVGRGTQYF.

The chain is built from TRBV5-4 and TRBJ1-4; 7 nucleotides agree with TRBD1. CDR3 length equals 15 residues. Germline V CDR1 and CDR2: SGHNT, YYREEE (reference sequence). J lost 8 bases, V lost 4 bases, and 11 bases had no gene match. The CDR3 DNA sequence: TGTGCCAGCAGCCTAAGGACAGGCGACCGGGAAAAACTGTTTTTT. Its translation is CASSLRTGDREKLFF.